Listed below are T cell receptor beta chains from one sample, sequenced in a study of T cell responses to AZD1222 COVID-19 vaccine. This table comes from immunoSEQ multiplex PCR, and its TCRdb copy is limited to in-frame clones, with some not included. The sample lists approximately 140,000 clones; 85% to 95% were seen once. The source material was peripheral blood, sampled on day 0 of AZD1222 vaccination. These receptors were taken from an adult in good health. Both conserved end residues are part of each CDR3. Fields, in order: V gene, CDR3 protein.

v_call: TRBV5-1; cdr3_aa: CASSKTGPRDGNSPLHF
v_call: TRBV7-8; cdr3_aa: CASSIGSGIEAFF
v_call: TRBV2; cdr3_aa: CASTGELAGNTQYF
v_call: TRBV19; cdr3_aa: CASSIGALAGAYNEQFF
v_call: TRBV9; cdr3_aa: CASSVSTAPPNTIYF
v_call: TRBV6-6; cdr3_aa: CASSIIQGLGGELFF
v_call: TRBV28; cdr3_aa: CAVWGSSYNSPLHF
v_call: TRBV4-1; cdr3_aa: CASSQDIWDPEAFF
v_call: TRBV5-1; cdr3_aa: CASSLPLAANSYNEQFF
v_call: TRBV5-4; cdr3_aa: CASSTRDRGRYHYGYTF
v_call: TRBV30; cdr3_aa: CAWPIFQGAGGNTIYF
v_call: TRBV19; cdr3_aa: CASSDRVFGATNEKLFF
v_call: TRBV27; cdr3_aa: CASSFGGSYPYGYTF
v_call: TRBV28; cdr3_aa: CASTSGGGAAGEAFF
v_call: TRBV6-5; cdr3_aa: CASSYSSPSSGYGYTF
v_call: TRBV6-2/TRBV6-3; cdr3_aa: CASSRRQGLKGYTF
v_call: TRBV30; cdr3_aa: CAWSPAGYSDGYTF
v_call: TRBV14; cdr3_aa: CASSQDWTEYNEQFF
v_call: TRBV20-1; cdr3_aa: CSARGGGELFF
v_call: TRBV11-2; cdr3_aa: CASSPQMNTEAFF
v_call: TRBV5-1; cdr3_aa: CASSPGGRSSSGNTIYF
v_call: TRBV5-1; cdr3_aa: CASSLAYGGTEAFF
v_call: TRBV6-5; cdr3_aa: CASSIQTGDGQPQHF
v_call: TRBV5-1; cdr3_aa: CASSLETGGLSSYNEQFF
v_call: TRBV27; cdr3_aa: CASGQREGLGSYNEQFF
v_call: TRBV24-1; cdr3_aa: CATSLSNPGEQFF
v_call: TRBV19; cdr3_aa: CASSNSNLYSNQPQHF
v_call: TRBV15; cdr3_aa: CATSSERGDNQPQHF
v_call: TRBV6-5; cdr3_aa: CASSYSAGVNEKLFF
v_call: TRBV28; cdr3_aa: CASSQQGMAAFF
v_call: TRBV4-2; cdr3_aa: CASSQDPAGGGLARADTQYF
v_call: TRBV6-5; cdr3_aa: CASSPNGETQYF
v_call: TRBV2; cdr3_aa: CASSEGASSQPQHF
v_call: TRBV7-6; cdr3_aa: CASSLAYRGSHFSGNTIYF
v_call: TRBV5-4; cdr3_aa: CASSSLAGGYNEQFF
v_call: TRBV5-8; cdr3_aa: CASSSGTSGILNEQFF
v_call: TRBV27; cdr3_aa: CASSAADRLKETQYF
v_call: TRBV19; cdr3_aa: CASSMSANYGYTF
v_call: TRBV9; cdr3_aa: CASSPPGHLVGGSGNTIYF
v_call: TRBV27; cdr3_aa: CASSLSGGLGGYTF
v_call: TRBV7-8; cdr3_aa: CASSLRSLSTEAFF
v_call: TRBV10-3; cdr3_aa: CAISALAGQRGNTIYF
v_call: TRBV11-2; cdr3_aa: CASSFPQGASTEAFF
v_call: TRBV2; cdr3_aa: CASSFRRSNQPQHF
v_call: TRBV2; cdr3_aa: CASSPRAPVGTEAFF
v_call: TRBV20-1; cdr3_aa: CSASNHGGASADTQYF
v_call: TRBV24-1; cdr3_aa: CATSESWGMAFF
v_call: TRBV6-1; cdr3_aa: CASSDYRQGANEKLFF
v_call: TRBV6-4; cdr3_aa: CASSDRLGRDEQFF
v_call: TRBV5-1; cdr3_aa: CASSFQETQYF
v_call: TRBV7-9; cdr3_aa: CASSLGGISDTQYF
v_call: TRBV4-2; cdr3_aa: CASSQVGRAPNTEAFF
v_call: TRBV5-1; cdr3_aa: CASSLVSGLGIHTQYF
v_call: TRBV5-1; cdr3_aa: CASSLEGNYGYTF
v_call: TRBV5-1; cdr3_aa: CASSLGGIPNEKLFF